This is a list of T cell receptor beta chains from one sample in a study of T-cell reconstitution after alpha-beta-depleted transplantation in children. TCRdb ran MiXCR on the PCR reads and lists one entry per CDR3 protein. The data show a few hundred thousand distinct CDR3 sequences, 9.7% seen once. The sequences come from PBMCs from the stem cell graft donor, collected from the stem cell graft. Source of these receptors: a human donor who donated a stem cell graft to a child with SCID. Each CDR3 is given with its conserved first and last residue. A clone size is listed for some rows: how often the clone was seen (once, few, many), or a class if it is expanded.

clone size,V gene,CDR3 protein
many,TRBV7-8,CASSFNLGQSNTEAFF
many,TRBV4-3,CASSATGADYNEQFF
many,TRBV7-2,CASSIRDRGNYGYTF
many,TRBV4-2,CASSRGSKETQYF
many,TRBV5-1,CASSSEFGATYEQYF
many,TRBV9,CASSPWDSHYEQYF
.,TRBV11-3,CASSYLGGGYNEQFF
many,TRBV24-1,CATSDSPGNTIYF
few,TRBV6-2/TRBV6-3,CASNRYSGELFF
few,TRBV6-2/TRBV6-3,CASSVRNRQGILSGANVLTF
many,TRBV18,CASSRTPNEKQFF
many,TRBV4-2,CASSQDPLSGENTEAFF
many,TRBV20-1,CSAQGPGDTQYF
many,TRBV4-2,CASSPSDRGRGNTIYF
many,TRBV12-3/TRBV12-4,CASSLGLAAEDTQYF
many,TRBV20-1,CSALRTSKNIQYF
many,TRBV7-2,CASSLAGIRTDTQYF
few,TRBV11-2,CASSLEKQLTYNSPLHF
.,TRBV29-1,CSVVRTANTEALF
many,TRBV5-1,CASSQTMRADTQYF
.,TRBV5-6,CASSLSGTGYTQYF
many,TRBV20-1,CSARSSGGRQETQYF
many,TRBV6-5,CASSYSTMAYGYTF
many,TRBV7-9,CASSLDWWSDRGYEQYF
many,TRBV12-3/TRBV12-4,CASTADQSLNQPQHF
.,TRBV9,CASSPRDSKNTEAFF
many,TRBV5-1,CASSLDRVESYEQYF
.,TRBV2,CADGGGQGGAFF
few,TRBV6-1,CASSPRGAGALHF
many,TRBV9,CASSEEGRRTEAFF
many,TRBV29-1,CSVLTGVNTEAFF
many,TRBV20-1,CSARGDHTEAFF